The 30 T cell receptor beta chains in this list originate from one sample, sequenced in a study of control samples from healthy donors and cancer patients. The data were produced by immunoSEQ multiplex PCR, yet TCRdb's version contains in-frame clones alone and is incomplete. The sample contains about 130,000 clones, under 95% of which appear only once. Sequencing was carried out using blood. These receptors originate from a man younger than 35 in good health.

The chain is built from TRBV7-3 and TRBJ2-1; 8 bases map to TRBD2. CDR3 length equals 13 residues. CDR1 and CDR2 (germline): SGHTA, FQGTGA. Germline trimming cut 4 bases from V and 6 bases from J; bases unmatched to any gene: 2. CDR3 sequence: CASSSGTSNEQFF. Written as DNA, the CDR3 is TGTGCCAGCAGCTCCGGGACTAGCAATGAGCAGTTCTTC.

V gene TRBV19 combines with J gene TRBJ1-1; D gene unclear. The CDR3 totals 16 residues. CDR1 is LNHDA and CDR2 is SQIVND in the germline V gene (reference sequence). Trimming shortened V by 5 bases and J by 0 bases, and 16 bases separated the two germline ends. The DNA for the CDR3 is TGTGCCAGTAGTCCTCCACAGAGTTTTATGAACACTGAAGCTTTCTTT. Its protein is CASSPPQSFMNTEAFF.

The rearrangement uses TRBV11-2 and TRBJ2-7; TRBD2 aligns across 14 bases. The CDR3 has 17 residues. CDR1 SGHAT and CDR2 FQNNGV come from the germline V gene. Unmatched junction bases numbered 8, after V lost 2 bases and J lost 5 bases. The CDR3 protein is CASSLLRLAGGPNEQYF. Written as DNA, the CDR3 is TGTGCCAGCAGCTTATTGAGACTAGCGGGGGGGCCAAACGAGCAGTACTTC.

The rearrangement joins TRBV5-6 to TRBJ2-2; D is ambiguous. Trimming stripped 4 bases from V and 4 bases from J, with 8 bases between. In germline, CDR1 is SGHDT, CDR2 YYEEEE. The CDR3 extends over 13 amino acids. The DNA for the CDR3 is TGTGCCAGCAGCCTGACGGTCACCGGGGAGCTGTTTTTT. This codes for CASSLTVTGELFF.

This clone was seen just once. The CDR3 DNA sequence: TGTGCCAGTGGGGGGTTTTTTGAGAAGGACGCTAACTATGGCTACACCTTC. The encoded protein is CASGGFFEKDANYGYTF. The chain joins TRBV19 to TRBJ1-2, with D maybe TRBD1 (5 bases). The germline V gene has CDR1 LNHDA and CDR2 SQIVND (reference sequence). V lost 8 bases to trimming and J lost 0 bases, with 22 bases between them. CDR3 length equals 17 residues.

The J gene is TRBJ2-7, the V gene TRBV7-9; 8 nucleotides align to TRBD1. The CDR3 loop spans 14 amino acids. With 3 bases clipped from V and 2 bases from J, the junction kept 3 bases outside the gene matches. Germline loops: CDR1 SEHNR, CDR2 FQNEAQ (reference sequence). CDR3 amino acids: CASSFRQGPYEQYF. CDR3 coding DNA: TGTGCCAGCAGCTTCCGACAGGGGCCCTACGAGCAGTACTTC.

The chain has TRBV5-1 and TRBJ2-1; 13 nucleotides align to TRBD2. V gave up 3 bases and J gave up 3 bases; unmatched junction bases: 15. CDR1 and CDR2 (germline): SGHRS, YFSETQ. The CDR3 sequence is 20 residues long. CDR3 amino acids: CASSSGLAGANLNFYNEQFF. The CDR3 bases are TGCGCCAGCAGCTCTGGACTAGCGGGGGCGAATCTTAACTTCTACAATGAGCAGTTCTTC.

This clone was counted a few times. The V call is TRBV4-2, the J call TRBJ1-5; 7 bases are shared with TRBD1. CDR3 length: 16 residues. Germline CDR1 is LGHNA and CDR2 is YNFKEQ. Trimming removed 4 bases from V and 0 bases from J; junction bases left unmatched: 6. The CDR3 nucleotides read TGTGCCAGCAGCCTTACCGACAGGGATAGCAATCAGCCCCAGCATTTT. Protein sequence: CASSLTDRDSNQPQHF.

The chain has TRBV9 and TRBJ2-3, with 8 bases fitting TRBD2. V lost 0 bases and J lost 0; bases outside the gene matches: 12. Germline CDR1 is SGDLS and CDR2 is YYNGEE. This CDR3 has 19 amino acids. This CDR3 reads CASSVALGVAGGSTDTQYF. DNA for the CDR3: TGTGCCAGCAGCGTAGCCCTGGGTGTCGCGGGGGGTAGCACAGATACGCAGTATTTT. Full variable domain (rest looked up from reference TRBV9 and TRBJ2-3): DSGVTQTPKHLITATGQRVTLRCSPRSGDLSVYWYQQSLDQGLQFLIQYYNGEERAKGNILERFSAQQFPDLHSELNLSSLELGDSALYFCASSVALGVAGGSTDTQYFGPGTRLTVL.

The chain combines TRBV6-6 with TRBJ1-2, with D hard to call. The CDR3 covers 15 residues. Germline CDR1 is MNHNY and CDR2 is SVGAGI (reference sequence). V lost 0 bases and J 8 bases, leaving 16 bases between the germline ends. CDR3: CASSYSPAAGRGYTF. The CDR3 DNA reads as TGTGCCAGCAGTTACTCCCCAGCGGCCGGGAGGGGCTACACCTTC.

The genes are TRBV12-3 or TRBV12-4 and TRBJ2-5; 7 bases map to TRBD1. The CDR3 covers 13 residues. V trimming: 7 bases; J trimming: 5 bases; junction bases outside the gene matches: 7. CDR3 coding DNA: TGTGCCAGCACCCTGACAGGGAGCGAGACCCAGTACTTC. Amino acids: CASTLTGSETQYF.

This clone showed up just a few times. The chain is built from TRBV2 and TRBJ1-5, with TRBD1 identical over 7 bases. V dropped 4 bases and J dropped 4; count of bases not matched to a gene: 7. Germline-derived CDR1 and CDR2 are SNHLY and FYNNEI. This CDR3 is 15 amino acids long. CDR3 in DNA: TGTGCCAGCAGTGCCCGACAGGGTGTAAATCAGCCCCAGCATTTT. This gives the protein CASSARQGVNQPQHF.

The chain uses TRBV2 and TRBJ1-5, with 7 bases aligning to TRBD1. In germline, CDR1 is SNHLY, CDR2 FYNNEI. This CDR3 has 13 amino acids. J gave up 3 bases and V 6 bases, and 2 bases lay outside the gene matches. The CDR3 spells CASRGQPNQPQHF. CDR3 coding DNA: TGTGCCAGCAGGGGACAGCCCAATCAGCCCCAGCATTTT.

The rearrangement joins TRBV6-6 to TRBJ2-1; perhaps TRBD2 as D (5 bases). Germline lookup yields CDR1 MNHNY and CDR2 SVGAGI (reference sequence). Trimming pared 2 bases from V and 9 bases from J, leaving 17 bases between. CDR3 length: 15 amino acids. The CDR3 DNA is TGTGCCAGCAGTTACAATCCGGGGAACCGGGGTGAGCAGTTCTTC. Protein: CASSYNPGNRGEQFF.

This clone is medium-sized (0.01 to 0.1%) by share. The genes are TRBV6-2 or TRBV6-3 and TRBJ1-5; D is undetermined. Trimming removed 0 bases at V and 4 bases at J, with 16 bases between. The CDR3 is 17 amino acids. Germline V gene sequence: CDR1 MNHEY, CDR2 SVGEGT. CDR3 region: CASSYSPRREGNQPQHF. The CDR3 bases are TGTGCCAGCAGTTACTCGCCCCGTAGGGAGGGAAATCAGCCCCAGCATTTT.

The chain recombines TRBV7-3 with TRBJ2-2; D is unclear. V dropped 2 bases and J dropped 6 bases, with 10 bases sitting between them. Per the germline V gene, CDR1 is SGHTA and CDR2 is FQGTGA. The length of the CDR3 is 14 residues. CDR3 in DNA: TGTGCCAGCAGCTTAGGGCCTAGGCCCGGGGAGCTGTTTTTT. Its protein is CASSLGPRPGELFF.

This clone appeared a few times. The chain is built from TRBV27 and TRBJ2-3, with D perhaps matching TRBD1 (7 bases). The CDR3 is made up of 15 amino acids. V dropped 1 base and J dropped 3 bases, with 11 bases sitting between them. Germline loops: CDR1 MNHEY, CDR2 SMNVEV (reference sequence). CDR3 residues: CASSLYRGGTDTQYF. CDR3 nucleotide sequence: TGTGCCAGCAGTTTATACAGGGGAGGAACAGATACGCAGTATTTT.

V and J are TRBV5-4 and TRBJ2-7; 8 bases fit TRBD2. Germline V gene sequence: CDR1 SGHNT, CDR2 YYREEE (reference sequence). The J segment lost 0 bases and the V segment lost 5 bases, leaving 16 bases of the junction unmatched. This CDR3 spans 18 amino acids. The CDR3 DNA reads TGTGCCAGCAGTCCAAGCATTAGTCGGGGGGGCAACTCCTACGAGCAGTACTTC. Its protein product is CASSPSISRGGNSYEQYF.

The V gene is TRBV6-6, the J gene TRBJ1-1, with D perhaps matching TRBD1 (5 bases). The CDR3 covers 14 residues. The germline gives CDR1 MNHNY, CDR2 SVGAGI (reference sequence). V lost 0 bases, J lost 8 bases, and 13 bases lay in between. This chain's CDR3 is CASSYSQGTAEAFF. CDR3 DNA sequence: TGTGCCAGCAGTTACTCTCAGGGAACGGCCGAAGCTTTCTTT.

The chain joins TRBV24-1 to TRBJ2-7; 7 nucleotides match TRBD1. This CDR3 region has 18 residues. Germline values: CDR1 KGHDR, CDR2 SFDVKD. Unmatched junction bases numbered 20, after V lost 6 bases and J lost 4 bases. CDR3 sequence: CATSLLSGQKPQTYEQYF. As DNA, the CDR3 is TGTGCCACCAGTCTTCTATCGGGACAGAAGCCTCAGACTTACGAGCAGTACTTC.

This clone was observed once. The chain employs TRBV30 and TRBJ1-2, with D possibly TRBD1 on 6 matching bases. Per the germline V gene, CDR1 is GTSNPN and CDR2 is SVGIG (reference sequence). The CDR3 contains 15 residues. V was cut by 1 base and J by 8 bases, with 20 bases left in between. The CDR3 reads CAWSGEGGMSEGYTF. CDR3 sequence (DNA): TGTGCCTGGAGTGGAGAGGGGGGGATGTCGGAAGGCTACACCTTC.

The genes are TRBV5-1 and TRBJ2-7, with a possible D match to TRBD1 (7 bases). The CDR3 loop spans 14 amino acids. From germline, CDR1 is SGHRS and CDR2 YFSETQ. Deletions cut 2 bases from V and 2 bases from J, with 11 bases between. CDR3 in amino acids: CASSFQGGPYEQYF. CDR3 bases: TGCGCCAGCAGCTTCCAGGGGGGTCCCTACGAGCAGTACTTC. The whole variable domain, filled in from reference TRBV5-1 and TRBJ2-7, reads KAGVTQTPRYLIKTRGQQVTLSCSPISGHRSVSWYQQTPGQGLQFLFEYFSETQRNKGNFPGRFSGRQFSNSRSEMNVSTLELGDSALYLCASSFQGGPYEQYFGPGTRLTVT.

The chain joins TRBV2 to TRBJ1-4; 9 bases agree with TRBD1. Trimming removed 6 bases from V and 8 bases from J; junction bases left unmatched: 10. The CDR3 consists of 15 residues. The V gene's germline CDR1 is SNHLY and CDR2 FYNNEI. The CDR3 loop is CASRVGDREYEKLFF. The CDR3, as DNA: TGTGCCAGCAGGGTCGGGGACAGGGAATACGAAAAACTGTTTTTT.

The chain employs TRBV7-9 and TRBJ2-7; possible D gene TRBD1, 6 bases. Germline V CDR1 and CDR2: SEHNR, FQNEAQ (reference sequence). This CDR3 has 15 amino acids. Trimming shortened V by 5 bases and J by 3 bases, and 17 bases separated the two germline ends. The chain's CDR3 is CASSATDRQGYEQYF. The CDR3, as DNA: TGTGCCAGCAGCGCTACAGACAGGCAAGGCTACGAGCAGTACTTC.

The V gene is TRBV4-1, the J gene TRBJ1-5; no reliable D call. The CDR3 loop spans 14 amino acids. Trimming removed 0 bases from V and 8 bases from J, with 11 bases in between. The germline V gene has CDR1 MGHRA and CDR2 YSYEKL. The CDR3 reads CASSQEGRSKPQHF. CDR3 DNA sequence: TGCGCCAGCAGCCAAGAAGGCAGGTCCAAGCCCCAGCATTTT.

The rearrangement uses TRBV9 and TRBJ1-2; 8 bases are shared with TRBD1. The V gene end was trimmed by 3 bases and the J gene end by 8 bases; junction bases not matched to a gene: 12. The germline CDR1 and CDR2 sequences are SGDLS and YYNGEE. The CDR3 is made up of 15 amino acids. The CDR3 sequence: CASSGQGTSSRGYTF. The CDR3 nucleotides are TGTGCCAGCAGCGGACAGGGGACTTCGTCCCGCGGCTACACCTTC.

This chain joins TRBV6-6 and TRBJ2-7; no firm D call. Germline CDR1 and CDR2: MNHNY and SVGAGI (reference sequence). V lost 4 bases, J lost 6 bases, and 13 bases lay in between. This CDR3 spans 13 amino acids. The CDR3: CASSSRSPGEQYF. Here the CDR3 DNA reads TGTGCCAGCAGTTCGCGCTCTCCGGGCGAGCAGTACTTC.

The chain couples TRBV4-1 to TRBJ1-4; D remains unclear. This CDR3 spans 15 amino acids. CDR1 and CDR2 from the germline V gene are MGHRA and YSYEKL. Trimming cost V 1 base and J 12 bases, with 18 bases left between them. The chain's CDR3 is CASSQGEVGFQELFF. For the CDR3, the DNA is TGCGCCAGCAGCCAAGGTGAAGTAGGCTTTCAGGAACTGTTTTTT.

CDR3 in DNA: TGTGCCAGCCTCCCTCTCAGGGGGGAATCGAAGACCCAGTACTTC. Residues: CASLPLRGESKTQYF. The chain employs TRBV11-2 and TRBJ2-5; tentatively, D is TRBD1 (7 bases). The ends were cut back, 8 bases at V and 6 bases at J, with 22 bases in the middle. The CDR3 spans 15 residues. The V gene's germline CDR1 is SGHAT and CDR2 FQNNGV.

The rearrangement uses TRBV3-1 (or the pseudogene TRBV3-2) and TRBJ1-1, with D possibly matching TRBD1 (5 bases). The CDR3 spans 14 residues. The germline V gene encodes CDR1 LGHDT and CDR2 YNNKEL (reference sequence). Trimming removed 4 bases from V and 1 base from J, with 10 bases in between. This chain's CDR3 is CASSPGWGNTEAFF. CDR3 DNA sequence: TGTGCCAGCAGCCCAGGGTGGGGGAACACTGAAGCTTTCTTT.